This TCR beta chain was sequenced during a study of blood T cell repertoires in COVID-19. About the study: Sources were T cells, B-cell-depleted T cells, or PBMCs; the material itself was cDNA or gDNA.

Germline V CDR1 and CDR2: MNHNY, SVGAGI (reference sequence). CDR3 size: 14 residues. V lost 2 bases and J 2 bases, leaving 9 bases between the germline ends. Source study methods: The authors estimated nucleated cell counts from reference gene primer amplification. This table comes from immunoSEQ multiplex PCR, and its TCRdb copy is limited to in-frame clones, with some not included. V and J calls and clone size are copied from that table; D and trimming were computed from the DNA. The sample lists just over 150,000 clones, around 93% occurring once. The sequencing input was peripheral blood. The clonotype originates from a woman in her 50s with acute or convalescent COVID-19. V usage is TRBV6-6 and J usage is TRBJ1-1; D is perhaps TRBD1 (5 bases). This CDR3 reads CASSYPDSNTEAFF. The CDR3 nucleotides are TGTGCCAGCAGTTACCCCGACAGTAACACTGAAGCTTTCTTT.